This TCR beta chain stems from a study of blood T cells in healthy people across ages. Combining a sample-barcoded 5' primer with a J-beta primer mix, a second PCR ran for about 7 to 11 cycles. Via MiXCR, TCRdb re-called the 5' RACE reads, giving one row per CDR3 protein. Among about 640,000 distinct CDR3 sequences listed, less than 45% were seen once. Germline assignment: CDR1 KGHSH and CDR2 LQKENI. CDR3 size: 15 residues. Trimming cost V 3 bases and J 2 bases; bases outside gene matches: 5. The source is an elderly man in good health. The sequenced sample consisted of blood. The chain uses TRBV18 and TRBJ2-3; 7 nucleotides line up with TRBD1. The CDR3 bases are TGTGCCAGCTCACCCCGGGACAGATACACAGATACGCAGTATTTT. This translates into CASSPRDRYTDTQYF.